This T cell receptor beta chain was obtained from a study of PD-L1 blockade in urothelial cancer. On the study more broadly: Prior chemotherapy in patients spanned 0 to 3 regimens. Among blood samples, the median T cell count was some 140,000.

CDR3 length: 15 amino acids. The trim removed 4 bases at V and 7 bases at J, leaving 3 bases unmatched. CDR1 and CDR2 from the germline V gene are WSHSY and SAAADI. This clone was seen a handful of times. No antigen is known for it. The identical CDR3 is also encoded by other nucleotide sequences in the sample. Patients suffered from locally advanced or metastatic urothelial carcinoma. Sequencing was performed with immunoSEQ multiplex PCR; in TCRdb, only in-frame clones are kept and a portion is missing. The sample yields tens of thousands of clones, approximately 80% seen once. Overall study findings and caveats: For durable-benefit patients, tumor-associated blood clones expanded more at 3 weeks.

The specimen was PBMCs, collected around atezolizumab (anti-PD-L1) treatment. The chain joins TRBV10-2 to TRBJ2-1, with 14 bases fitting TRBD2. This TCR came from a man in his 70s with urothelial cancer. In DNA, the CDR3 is TGCGCCAGCAGTGGGGGACTAGCGGGAGTTAATGAGCAGTTCTTC. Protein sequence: CASSGGLAGVNEQFF.